This passage covers 12 T cell receptor beta chains from one sample sequenced in a study of T-cell memory formation after mild COVID-19. TCRdb reanalysed the 5' RACE reads using MiXCR and keeps one entry per CDR3 protein. This sample yields 180,000 or so distinct CDR3 sequences, of which more than 9% are seen a single time; approximately 4% belongs to the top ten. Material: PBMCs or a T cell subset sorted from them (not recorded which). The source is a young man who had mild COVID-19 (a few samples of this study predate the infection). Cell type and time point are not known.

The chain is built from TRBV20-1 and TRBJ1-1, with a weak D call TRBD1 (5 bases). Trimming left V 0 bases short and J 1 base short, with 9 bases between. The CDR3 length is 14 residues. CDR1 is DFQATT and CDR2 is SNEGSKA in the germline V gene (reference sequence). The CDR3: CSAREGGPNTEAFF. CDR3 in DNA: TGCAGTGCTAGAGAGGGGGGACCGAACACTGAAGCTTTCTTT.

This clonotype showed up just a few times. The CDR3 protein is CASSVGAGREFF. In DNA, the CDR3 is TGTGCCAGCAGCGTTGGGGCGGGGCGGGAGTTCTTC. J is TRBJ2-1 and V is TRBV11-2, with D tentatively TRBD2 (6 bases). Germline V lookup: CDR1 SGHAT, CDR2 FQNNGV. The CDR3 runs 12 residues. Trimming took 5 bases from V and 14 from J, leaving 16 bases between them.

This clonotype was observed a handful of times. This rearrangement joins TRBV4-3 to TRBJ2-3; D is possibly TRBD1 (5 bases). CDR1 LGHNA and CDR2 YSLEER come from the germline V gene. V lost 0 bases and J lost 4, with 11 bases in between. The CDR3 sequence is 15 residues long. CDR3 bases: TGCGCCAGCAGCCAAGAGGGGCGTTCGGCAGATACGCAGTATTTT. Its translation: CASSQEGRSADTQYF.

This clonotype was recorded at least ten times. The chain has TRBV9 and TRBJ1-2; D unresolved. Per the germline V gene, CDR1 is SGDLS and CDR2 is YYNGEE. The CDR3 has 12 residues. Trimming pared 6 bases from V and 4 bases from J, leaving 10 bases between. The CDR3 reads CASNRHLYGYTF. CDR3 sequence (DNA): TGTGCCAGCAACCGACATCTCTATGGCTACACCTTC. The full variable domain, rest sourced from reference TRBV9 and TRBJ1-2, is DSGVTQTPKHLITATGQRVTLRCSPRSGDLSVYWYQQSLDQGLQFLIQYYNGEERAKGNILERFSAQQFPDLHSELNLSSLELGDSALYFCASNRHLYGYTFGSGTRLTVV.

The chain carries TRBV12-3 or TRBV12-4 and TRBJ2-5; 7 bases are a match to TRBD1. This CDR3 is 13 amino acids long. V trimming: 7 bases; J trimming: 2 bases; junction bases outside the gene matches: 4. DNA for the CDR3: TGTGCCAGCATAAAGGACAGGCAAGAGACCCAGTACTTC. Translated, it gives CASIKDRQETQYF.

The chain recombines TRBV6-1 with TRBJ2-2; D not resolved. Germline V gene data show CDR1 as MNHNS and CDR2 as SASEGT. This CDR3 region has 13 residues. V dropped 11 bases and J dropped 0 bases, with 10 bases sitting between them. The CDR3 is CAAKVPNTGELFF. The CDR3 DNA follows: TGTGCCGCGAAAGTCCCGAACACCGGGGAGCTGTTTTTT.

This clonotype was detected many times. The chain couples TRBV7-3 to TRBJ1-2; perhaps TRBD1 as D (5 bases). CDR1 is SGHTA and CDR2 is FQGTGA in the germline V gene. The CDR3 consists of 15 residues. Trimming stripped 5 bases from V and 5 bases from J, with 18 bases between. CDR3 nucleotides: TGTGCCAGCAGCCCACACACGGGACGGTTATATGGCTACACCTTC. Translated, it gives CASSPHTGRLYGYTF.

This clonotype was seen repeatedly, ten times or more. This sequence joins TRBV12-3 or TRBV12-4 and TRBJ1-2; TRBD1 matches 8 bases. The CDR3 consists of 15 residues. The J segment lost 4 bases and the V segment lost 3 bases, leaving 7 bases of the junction unmatched. The CDR3 region has the DNA TGTGCCAGCAGTTTTTTGGACAGGGTCGTCTATGGCTACACCTTC. It specifies CASSFLDRVVYGYTF.

This clonotype has a count of ten or more. The chain links TRBV20-1 to TRBJ1-1; D remains ambiguous. The length of the CDR3 is 12 residues. The germline CDR1 and CDR2 sequences are DFQATT and SNEGSKA (reference sequence). Deletions cut 0 bases from V and 4 bases from J, with 6 bases between. CDR3 sequence (DNA): TGCAGTGCTAGAGAGGGTCCCACTGAAGCTTTCTTT. The encoded protein is CSAREGPTEAFF.

This clonotype has ten or more counts. The rearrangement uses TRBV5-1 and TRBJ2-1; TRBD1 agrees at 8 bases. V shed 0 bases and J 8 bases; nucleotides not matched to a gene: 7. CDR3 length equals 15 residues. In germline, CDR1 is SGHRS, CDR2 YFSETQ. CDR3 nucleotide sequence: TGCGCCAGCAGCTTGGTCCAGGGGGCTATGCATGAGCAGTTCTTC. As protein: CASSLVQGAMHEQFF.

This chain joins TRBV7-2 and TRBJ2-5, with 8 bases lining up with TRBD2. This CDR3 is built from 16 residues. Per the germline V gene, CDR1 is SGHTA and CDR2 is FQGNSA. V trimming: 4 bases; J trimming: 5 bases; junction bases outside the gene matches: 12. The CDR3 DNA reads TGTGCCAGCAGCTCACAAAAAATAGCGGGGTCGGAGACCCAGTACTTC. Amino acids: CASSSQKIAGSETQYF.

This clonotype was seen only a few times. The CDR3 DNA reads TGCAGCGCGTGGGTATACAATGAGCAGTTCTTC. It codes for CSAWVYNEQFF. The chain uses TRBV29-1 and TRBJ2-1; no clear D. Per the germline V gene, CDR1 is SQVTM and CDR2 is ANQGSEA. V was trimmed by 7 bases and J by 4 bases, leaving 8 bases between them. The CDR3 spans 11 residues.